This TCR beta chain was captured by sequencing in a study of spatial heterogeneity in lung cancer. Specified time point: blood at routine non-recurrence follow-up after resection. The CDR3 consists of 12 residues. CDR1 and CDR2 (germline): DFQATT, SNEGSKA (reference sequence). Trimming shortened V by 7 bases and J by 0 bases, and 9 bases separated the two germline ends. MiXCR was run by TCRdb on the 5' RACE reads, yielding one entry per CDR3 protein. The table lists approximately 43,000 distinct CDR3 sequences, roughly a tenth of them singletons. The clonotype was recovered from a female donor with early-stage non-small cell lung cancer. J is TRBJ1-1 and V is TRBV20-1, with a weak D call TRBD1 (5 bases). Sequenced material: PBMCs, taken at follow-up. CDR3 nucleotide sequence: TGCAGTGTCGGGGGTGTGAACACTGAAGCTTTCTTT. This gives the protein CSVGGVNTEAFF.